This TCR beta chain originates from a study of a mutant IDH1 vaccine in newly diagnosed glioma. About the research overall: Earlier care involved radiotherapy, temozolomide, or both, and the majority received both. General study findings and limits: Among all patients, vaccine-induced immune responses occurred in roughly 95%.

Time point noted: baseline, week 1 (first vaccination visit). Treatment reported: pre-vaccination baseline after standard-of-care therapy. Remarks on this clone: No antigen is known for it.

Measured with immunoSEQ multiplex PCR; TCRdb has only the in-frame clones, and not every one. Here the sample spans around 92,000 clones, under 90% being singletons. The V gene end was trimmed by 3 bases and the J gene end by 2 bases; junction bases not matched to a gene: 3. CDR1 is LNHDA and CDR2 is SQIVND in the germline V gene (reference sequence). The CDR3 loop spans 15 amino acids. The chain uses TRBV19 and TRBJ1-5, with 8 bases fitting TRBD1. Material: PBMCs, obtained from a glioma patient treated with radiotherapy, temozolomide or both. The receptor comes from a woman aged 50 to 60 with glioma. The chain's CDR3 is CASSIPDRGNQPQHF. The CDR3 DNA reads as TGTGCCAGTAGTATCCCGGACAGGGGCAATCAGCCCCAGCATTTT. The variable domain in full, with the rest retrieved from reference TRBV19 and TRBJ1-5, is DGGITQSPKYLFRKEGQNVTLSCEQNLNHDAMYWYRQDPGQGLRLIYYSQIVNDFQKGDIAEGYSVSREKKESFPLTVTSAQKNPTAFYLCASSIPDRGNQPQHFGDGTRLSIL.